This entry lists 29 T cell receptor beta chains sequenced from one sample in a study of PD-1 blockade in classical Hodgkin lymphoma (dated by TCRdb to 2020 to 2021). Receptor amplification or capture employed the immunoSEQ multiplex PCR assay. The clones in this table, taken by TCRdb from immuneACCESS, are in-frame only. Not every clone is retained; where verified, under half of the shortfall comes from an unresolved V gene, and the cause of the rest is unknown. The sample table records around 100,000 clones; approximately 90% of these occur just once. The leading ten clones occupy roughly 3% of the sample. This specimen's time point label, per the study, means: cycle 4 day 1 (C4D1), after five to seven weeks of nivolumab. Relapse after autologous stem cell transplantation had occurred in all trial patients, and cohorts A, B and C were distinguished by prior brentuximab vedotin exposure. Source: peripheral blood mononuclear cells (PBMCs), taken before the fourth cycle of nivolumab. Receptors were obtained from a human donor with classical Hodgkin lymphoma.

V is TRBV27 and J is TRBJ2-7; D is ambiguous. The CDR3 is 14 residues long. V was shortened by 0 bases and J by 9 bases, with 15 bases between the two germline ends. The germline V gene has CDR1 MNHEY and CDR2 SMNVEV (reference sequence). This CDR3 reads CASSLSNSAPRQYF. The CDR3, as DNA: TGTGCCAGCAGTTTATCGAATTCAGCCCCCCGGCAGTACTTC.

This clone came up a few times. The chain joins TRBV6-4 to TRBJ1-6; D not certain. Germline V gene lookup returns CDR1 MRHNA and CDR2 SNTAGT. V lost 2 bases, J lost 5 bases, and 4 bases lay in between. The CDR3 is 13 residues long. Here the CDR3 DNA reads TGTGCCAGCAGTGACAGGGATAATTCACCCCTCCACTTT. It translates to CASSDRDNSPLHF.

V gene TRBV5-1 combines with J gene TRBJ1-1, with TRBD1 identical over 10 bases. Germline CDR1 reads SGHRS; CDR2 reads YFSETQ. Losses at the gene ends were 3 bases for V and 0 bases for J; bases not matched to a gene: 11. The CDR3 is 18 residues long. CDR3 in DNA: TGCGCCAGCAGCTACGGCAGACAGGGGGCCTGGGTGAACACTGAAGCTTTCTTT. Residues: CASSYGRQGAWVNTEAFF. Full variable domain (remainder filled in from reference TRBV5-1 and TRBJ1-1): KAGVTQTPRYLIKTRGQQVTLSCSPISGHRSVSWYQQTPGQGLQFLFEYFSETQRNKGNFPGRFSGRQFSNSRSEMNVSTLELGDSALYLCASSYGRQGAWVNTEAFFGQGTRLTVV.

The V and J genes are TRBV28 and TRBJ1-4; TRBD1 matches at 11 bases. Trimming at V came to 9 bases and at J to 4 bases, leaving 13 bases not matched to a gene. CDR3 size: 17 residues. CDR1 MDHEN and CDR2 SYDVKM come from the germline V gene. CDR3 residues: CASGRDRGGIGNEKLFF. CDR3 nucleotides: TGTGCCAGTGGCCGGGACAGGGGGGGTATTGGTAATGAAAAACTGTTTTTT. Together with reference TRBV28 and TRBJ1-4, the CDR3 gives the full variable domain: DVKVTQSSRYLVKRTGEKVFLECVQDMDHENMFWYRQDPGLGLRLIYFSYDVKMKEKGDIPEGYSVSREKKERFSLILESASTNQTSMYLCASGRDRGGIGNEKLFFGSGTQLSVL.

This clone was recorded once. The CDR3 DNA reads TGCGCCAGCAGCTTGGAACCGGACGCAAGCACAGATACGCAGTATTTT. Its protein is CASSLEPDASTDTQYF. The J gene is TRBJ2-3, the V gene TRBV5-1; the D is unclear. This CDR3 region has 16 residues. The germline V gene encodes CDR1 SGHRS and CDR2 YFSETQ. V lost 0 bases and J lost 0, with 11 bases in between.

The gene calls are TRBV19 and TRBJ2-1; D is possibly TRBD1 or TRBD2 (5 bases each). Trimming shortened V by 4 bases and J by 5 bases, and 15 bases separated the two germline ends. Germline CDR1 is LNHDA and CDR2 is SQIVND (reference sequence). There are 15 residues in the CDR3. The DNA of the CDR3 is TGTGCCAGTAGTACCGCCCGGGGCGCGAACAATGAGCAGTTCTTC. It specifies CASSTARGANNEQFF.

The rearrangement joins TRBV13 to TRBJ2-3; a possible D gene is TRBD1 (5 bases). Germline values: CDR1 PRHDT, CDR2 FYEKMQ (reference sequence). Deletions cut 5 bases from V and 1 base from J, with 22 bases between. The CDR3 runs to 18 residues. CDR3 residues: CASSHAAQGEIGTDTQYF. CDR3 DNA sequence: TGTGCCAGCAGCCATGCGGCGCAGGGTGAGATTGGCACAGATACGCAGTATTTT.

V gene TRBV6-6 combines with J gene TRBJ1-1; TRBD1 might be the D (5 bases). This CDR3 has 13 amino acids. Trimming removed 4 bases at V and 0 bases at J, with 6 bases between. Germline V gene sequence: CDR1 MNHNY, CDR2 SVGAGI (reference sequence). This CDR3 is CASSLQVNTEAFF. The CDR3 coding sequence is TGTGCCAGCAGTTTACAGGTGAACACTGAAGCTTTCTTT.

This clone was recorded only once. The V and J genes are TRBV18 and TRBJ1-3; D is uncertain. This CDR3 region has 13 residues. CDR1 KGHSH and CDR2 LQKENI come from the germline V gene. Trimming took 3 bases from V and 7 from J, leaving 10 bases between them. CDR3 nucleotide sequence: TGTGCCAGCTCACCCTACAATGAGAACACCATATATTTT. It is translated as CASSPYNENTIYF.

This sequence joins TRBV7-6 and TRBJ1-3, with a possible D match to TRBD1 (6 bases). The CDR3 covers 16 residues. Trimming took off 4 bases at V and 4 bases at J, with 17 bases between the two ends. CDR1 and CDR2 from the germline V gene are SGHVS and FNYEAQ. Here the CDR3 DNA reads TGTGCCAGCAGCTCGCGGGGGCCGCGGTCCGGAAACACCATATATTTT. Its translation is CASSSRGPRSGNTIYF.

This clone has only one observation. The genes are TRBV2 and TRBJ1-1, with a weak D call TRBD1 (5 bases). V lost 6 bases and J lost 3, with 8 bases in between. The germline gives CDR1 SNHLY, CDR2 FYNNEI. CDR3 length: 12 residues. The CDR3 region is CASSRGDTEAFF. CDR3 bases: TGTGCCAGCAGCCGAGGGGACACTGAAGCTTTCTTT. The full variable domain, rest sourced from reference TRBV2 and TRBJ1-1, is EPEVTQTPSHQVTQMGQEVILRCVPISNHLYFYWYRQILGQKVEFLVSFYNNEISEKSEIFDDQFSVERPDGSNFTLKIRSTKLEDSAMYFCASSRGDTEAFFGQGTRLTVV.

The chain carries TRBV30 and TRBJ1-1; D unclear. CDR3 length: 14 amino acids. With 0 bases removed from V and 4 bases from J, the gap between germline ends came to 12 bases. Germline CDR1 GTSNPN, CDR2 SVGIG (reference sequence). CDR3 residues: CAWSVVRGSTEAFF. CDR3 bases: TGTGCCTGGAGTGTAGTCAGAGGGAGCACTGAAGCTTTCTTT.

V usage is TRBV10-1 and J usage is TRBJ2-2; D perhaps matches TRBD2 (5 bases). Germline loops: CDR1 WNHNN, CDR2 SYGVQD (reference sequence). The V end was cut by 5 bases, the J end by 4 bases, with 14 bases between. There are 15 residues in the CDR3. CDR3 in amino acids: CASSPVLGSTGELFF. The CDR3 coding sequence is TGCGCCAGCAGTCCGGTCTTGGGGAGCACCGGGGAGCTGTTTTTT.

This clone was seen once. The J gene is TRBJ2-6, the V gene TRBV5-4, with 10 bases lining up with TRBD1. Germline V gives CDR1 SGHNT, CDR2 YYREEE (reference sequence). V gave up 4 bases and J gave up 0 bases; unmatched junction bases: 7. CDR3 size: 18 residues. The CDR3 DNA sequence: TGTGCCAGCAGCCCCGGGACAGGGGCCCCCTCTGGGGCCAACGTCCTGACTTTC. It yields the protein CASSPGTGAPSGANVLTF. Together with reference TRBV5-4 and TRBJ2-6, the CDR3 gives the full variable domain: ETGVTQSPTHLIKTRGQQVTLRCSSQSGHNTVSWYQQALGQGPQFIFQYYREEENGRGNFPPRFSGLQFPNYSSELNVNALELDDSALYLCASSPGTGAPSGANVLTFGAGSRLTVL.

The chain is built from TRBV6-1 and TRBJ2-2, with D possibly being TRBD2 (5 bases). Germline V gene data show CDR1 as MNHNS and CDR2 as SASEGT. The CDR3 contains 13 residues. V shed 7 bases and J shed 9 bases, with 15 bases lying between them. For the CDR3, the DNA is TGTGCCAGCAATTTACGGGGAGCGTGGGAGCTGTTTTTT. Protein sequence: CASNLRGAWELFF.

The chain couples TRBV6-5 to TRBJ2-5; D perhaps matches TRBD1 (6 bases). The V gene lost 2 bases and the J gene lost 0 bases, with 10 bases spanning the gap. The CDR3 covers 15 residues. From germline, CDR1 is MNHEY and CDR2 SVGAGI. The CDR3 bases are TGTGCCAGCAGTTACAGAACAGGGAACCAAGAGACCCAGTACTTC. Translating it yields CASSYRTGNQETQYF.

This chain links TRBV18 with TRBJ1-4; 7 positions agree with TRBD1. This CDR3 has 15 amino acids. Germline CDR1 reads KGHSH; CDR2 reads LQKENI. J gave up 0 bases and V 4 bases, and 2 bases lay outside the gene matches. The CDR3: CASSLDRATNEKLFF. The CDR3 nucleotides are TGTGCCAGCTCACTCGACAGGGCAACTAATGAAAAACTGTTTTTT.

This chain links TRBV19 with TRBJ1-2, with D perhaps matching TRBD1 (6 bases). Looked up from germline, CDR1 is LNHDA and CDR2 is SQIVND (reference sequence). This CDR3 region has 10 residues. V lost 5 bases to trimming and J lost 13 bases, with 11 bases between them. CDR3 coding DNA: TGTGCCAGTAGTGAGACAGGTCTCACCTTC. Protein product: CASSETGLTF.

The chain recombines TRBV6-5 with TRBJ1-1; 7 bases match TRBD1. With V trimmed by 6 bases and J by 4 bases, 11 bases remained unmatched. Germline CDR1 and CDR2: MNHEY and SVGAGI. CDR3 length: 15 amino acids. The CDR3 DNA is TGTGCCAGCAGCCAGACAGGGTGGGGGAGCACTGAAGCTTTCTTT. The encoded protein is CASSQTGWGSTEAFF.

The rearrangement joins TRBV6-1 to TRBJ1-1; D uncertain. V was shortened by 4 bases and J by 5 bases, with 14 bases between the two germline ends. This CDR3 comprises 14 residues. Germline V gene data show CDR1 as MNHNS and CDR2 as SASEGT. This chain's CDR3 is CASSVTWVRTEAFF. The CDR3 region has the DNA TGTGCCAGCAGTGTAACTTGGGTCAGAACTGAAGCTTTCTTT.

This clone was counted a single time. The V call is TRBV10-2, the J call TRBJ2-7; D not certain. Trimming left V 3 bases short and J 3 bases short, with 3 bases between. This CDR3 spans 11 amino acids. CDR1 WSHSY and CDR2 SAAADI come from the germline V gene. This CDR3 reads CASSDGYEQYF. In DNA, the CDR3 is TGCGCCAGCAGTGATGGCTACGAGCAGTACTTC.

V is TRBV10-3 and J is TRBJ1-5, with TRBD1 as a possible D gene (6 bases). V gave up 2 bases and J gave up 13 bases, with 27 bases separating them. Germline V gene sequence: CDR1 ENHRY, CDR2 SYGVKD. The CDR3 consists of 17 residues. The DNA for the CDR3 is TGTGCCATCAGTGAGCCACCCGACAGGACCGGGGAATCAGCACAGCATTTT. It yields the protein CAISEPPDRTGESAQHF.

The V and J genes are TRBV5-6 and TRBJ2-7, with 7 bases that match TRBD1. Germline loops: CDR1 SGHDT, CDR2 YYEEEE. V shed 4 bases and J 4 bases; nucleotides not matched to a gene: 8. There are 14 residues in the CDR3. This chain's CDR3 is CASSTRTGFYEQYF. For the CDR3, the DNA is TGTGCCAGCAGCACTCGGACAGGTTTTTACGAGCAGTACTTC.

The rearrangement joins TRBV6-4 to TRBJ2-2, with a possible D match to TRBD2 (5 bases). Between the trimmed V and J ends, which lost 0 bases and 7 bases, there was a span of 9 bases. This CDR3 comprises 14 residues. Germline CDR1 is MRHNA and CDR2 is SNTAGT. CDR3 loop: CASSDSGGVGELFF. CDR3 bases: TGTGCCAGCAGTGACTCAGGAGGAGTCGGGGAGCTGTTTTTT.

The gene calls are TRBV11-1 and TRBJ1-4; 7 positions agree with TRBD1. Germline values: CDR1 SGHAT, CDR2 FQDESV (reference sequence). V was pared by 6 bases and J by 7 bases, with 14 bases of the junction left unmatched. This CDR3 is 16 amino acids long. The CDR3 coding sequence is TGTGCCAGCAGGTCAAATCGACAGGGTATCAGTGAAAAACTGTTTTTT. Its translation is CASRSNRQGISEKLFF.

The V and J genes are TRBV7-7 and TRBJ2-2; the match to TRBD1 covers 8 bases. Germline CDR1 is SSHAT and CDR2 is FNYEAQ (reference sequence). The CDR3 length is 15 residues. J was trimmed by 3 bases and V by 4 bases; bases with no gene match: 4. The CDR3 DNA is TGTGCCAGCAGCTCGCAGACAGGGGACACCGGGGAGCTGTTTTTT. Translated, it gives CASSSQTGDTGELFF.

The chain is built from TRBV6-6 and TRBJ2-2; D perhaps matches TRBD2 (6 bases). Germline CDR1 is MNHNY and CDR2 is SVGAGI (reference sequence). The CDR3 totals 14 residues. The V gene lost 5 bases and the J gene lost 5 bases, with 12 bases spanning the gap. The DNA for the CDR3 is TGTGCCAGCAGTCCACGGGGGTATACCGGGGAGCTGTTTTTT. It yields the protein CASSPRGYTGELFF.

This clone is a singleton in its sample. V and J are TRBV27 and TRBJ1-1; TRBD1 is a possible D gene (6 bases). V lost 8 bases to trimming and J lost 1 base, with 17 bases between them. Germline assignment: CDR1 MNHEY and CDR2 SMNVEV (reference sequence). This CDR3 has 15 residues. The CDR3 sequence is CASWGGLPANTEAFF. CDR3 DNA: TGTGCCAGCTGGGGGGGGCTTCCAGCGAACACTGAAGCTTTCTTT.

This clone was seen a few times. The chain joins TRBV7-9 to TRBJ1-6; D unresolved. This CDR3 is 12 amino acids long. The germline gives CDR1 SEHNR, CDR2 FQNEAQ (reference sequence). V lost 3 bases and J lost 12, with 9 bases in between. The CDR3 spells CASSFPLRPLHF. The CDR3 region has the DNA TGTGCCAGCAGCTTTCCTCTCCGACCCCTCCACTTT. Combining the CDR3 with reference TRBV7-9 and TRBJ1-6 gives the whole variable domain DTGVSQNPRHKITKRGQNVTFRCDPISEHNRLYWYRQTLGQGPEFLTYFQNEAQLEKSRLLSDRFSAERPKGSFSTLEIQRTEQGDSAMYLCASSFPLRPLHFGNGTRLTVT.